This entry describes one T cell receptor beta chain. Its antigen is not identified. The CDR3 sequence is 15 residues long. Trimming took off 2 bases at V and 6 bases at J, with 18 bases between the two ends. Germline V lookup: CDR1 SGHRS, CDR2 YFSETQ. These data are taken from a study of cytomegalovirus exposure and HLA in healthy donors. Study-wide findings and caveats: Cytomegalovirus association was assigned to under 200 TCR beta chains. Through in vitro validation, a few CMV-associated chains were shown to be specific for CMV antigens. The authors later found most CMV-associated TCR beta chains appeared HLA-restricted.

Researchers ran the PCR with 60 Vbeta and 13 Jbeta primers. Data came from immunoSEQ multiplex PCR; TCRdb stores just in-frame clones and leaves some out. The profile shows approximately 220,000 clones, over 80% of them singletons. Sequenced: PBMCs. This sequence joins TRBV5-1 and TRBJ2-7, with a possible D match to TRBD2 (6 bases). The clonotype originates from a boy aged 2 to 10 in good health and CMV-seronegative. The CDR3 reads CASSFRGTGVCEQYF. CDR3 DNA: TGCGCCAGCAGCTTTAGGGGAACGGGAGTCTGCGAGCAGTACTTC.